A selection of T cell receptor beta chains follows, all from one sample in a study of identical twins. One entry per CDR3 protein results from TCRdb running MiXCR on the 5' RACE reads. The sample consists of 240,000 or so distinct CDR3 sequences, about 12% of them appearing once. The sample also formed part of further work on yellow fever vaccine responses in identical twins.

Sequencing input: memory (CD45RO+) T cells sorted from blood. The receptors here all came from a woman aged 18-29 years in good health. CDR3s include the opening cysteine and the closing phenylalanine or tryptophan. The D gene is left open where the match is weak. Not every row has a clone size; where given, it reads once, few, many or a size class.

TRBD2	TRBV20-1	.	TRBJ2-5	CSAPTRGAGEQTQYF	TGCAGTGCTCCCACCCGGGGAGCGGGAGAACAGACCCAGTACTTC
.	TRBV2	few	TRBJ1-5	CASSAQQGQPQHF	TGTGCCAGCAGTGCGCAACAGGGTCAGCCCCAGCATTTT
TRBD1	TRBV12-5	.	TRBJ2-1	CASGLVRWGQGLVNEQFF	TGTGCTAGTGGTTTGGTACGATGGGGACAGGGGTTAGTCAATGAGCAGTTCTTC
TRBD1	TRBV6-1	many	TRBJ1-4	CASRMDRVATANEKLFF	TGTGCCAGCAGGATGGACAGGGTGGCTACGGCTAATGAAAAACTGTTTTTT
TRBD1	TRBV5-1	few	TRBJ1-2	CASSSRATGANYGYTF	TGCGCCAGCAGCTCCCGAGCGACAGGGGCTAACTATGGCTACACCTTC
.	TRBV12-3/TRBV12-4	few	TRBJ2-1	CASSFPTVNNEQFF	TGTGCCAGCAGTTTCCCGACAGTAAACAATGAGCAGTTCTTC
.	TRBV5-6	many	TRBJ2-1	CASTRTPPWLAYNEQFF	TGTGCCAGCACCCGAACCCCGCCGTGGCTCGCCTACAATGAGCAGTTCTTC
.	TRBV12-3/TRBV12-4	.	TRBJ1-1	CASSFSGAFREAFF	TGTGCCAGCAGTTTTTCTGGGGCTTTTCGCGAAGCTTTCTTT
.	TRBV6-1	many	TRBJ2-2	CASRPRGAGTGELFF	TGTGCCAGCCGCCCACGAGGGGCTGGCACCGGGGAGCTGTTTTTT
.	TRBV5-1	.	TRBJ2-5	CASSLEGGSNRETQYF	TGCGCCAGCAGCTTGGAGGGGGGCTCGAACCGGGAGACCCAGTACTTC
.	TRBV7-8	.	TRBJ2-1	CASSLAQVQFF	TGTGCCAGCAGCTTAGCCCAGGTGCAGTTCTTC
TRBD2	TRBV4-1	.	TRBJ2-1	CASNPNAGGQYNEQFF	TGCGCCAGCAACCCGAACGCGGGGGGACAATACAATGAGCAGTTCTTC
.	TRBV4-3	.	TRBJ2-5	CASSPVGAQETQYF	TGCGCCAGCAGTCCAGTGGGCGCCCAAGAGACCCAGTACTTC
TRBD1	TRBV10-3	few	TRBJ2-5	CAISDRTGQETQYF	TGTGCCATCAGTGATAGGACAGGGCAAGAGACCCAGTACTTC
TRBD2	TRBV12-5	.	TRBJ2-1	CASGLERRRSGRDNEQFF	TGTGCTAGTGGTTTGGAGCGGCGGCGTAGCGGGAGAGACAATGAGCAGTTCTTC
.	TRBV28	.	TRBJ2-1	CASSTTGTVIEEQFF	TGTGCCAGCAGTACAACCGGGACCGTCATTGAAGAGCAGTTCTTC
.	TRBV7-2	few	TRBJ2-7	CASSLVGGRSSEQYF	TGTGCCAGCAGCCTGGTTGGGGGTCGAAGTAGCGAGCAGTACTTC
.	TRBV29-1	.	TRBJ2-1	CSVRTQTYNEQFF	TGCAGCGTTCGGACACAAACCTACAATGAGCAGTTCTTC
.	TRBV20-1	.	TRBJ2-1	CCARDLDGSRSYNEQFF	TGCTGTGCTAGAGACCTTGACGGGAGTAGGTCCTACAATGAGCAGTTCTTC
.	TRBV7-2	few	TRBJ2-7	CASSPDGFSYEQYF	TGTGCCAGCAGCCCGGACGGATTCTCCTACGAGCAGTACTTC
.	TRBV11-1	.	TRBJ2-3	CASSQLGRPQDTQYF	TGTGCCAGCAGCCAACTAGGACGTCCCCAGGATACGCAGTATTTT
TRBD2	TRBV5-1	.	TRBJ2-4	CASSFGLAGISAGNIQYF	TGCGCCAGCAGCTTCGGACTAGCGGGAATTTCAGCGGGGAACATTCAGTACTTC
.	TRBV18	.	TRBJ2-5	CASSGMYQETQYF	TGTGCCAGCTCAGGGATGTACCAAGAGACCCAGTACTTC
TRBD2	TRBV9	.	TRBJ2-5	CASSQLAGGYQETQYF	TGTGCCAGCAGCCAACTAGCGGGGGGTTACCAAGAGACCCAGTACTTC
TRBD2	TRBV5-6	few	TRBJ2-5	CASSRGLAQETQYF	TGTGCCAGCAGCCGGGGACTAGCGCAAGAGACCCAGTACTTC
TRBD2	TRBV5-1	.	TRBJ2-3	CASSKGTSADTQYF	TGCGCCAGCAGCAAGGGGACTAGCGCAGATACGCAGTATTTT
TRBD2	TRBV12-3/TRBV12-4	many	TRBJ2-2	CASSLYGGDTGELFF	TGTGCCAGCAGTTTATACGGGGGGGACACCGGGGAGCTGTTTTTT
TRBD2	TRBV5-5	.	TRBJ2-1	CASSLVEVSGGHNEQFF	TGTGCCAGCAGCTTGGTTGAAGTTAGCGGGGGTCACAATGAGCAGTTCTTC